Shown below are 32 T cell receptor beta chains from a single sample sequenced in a study of monozygotic twins with inflammatory bowel disease. TCRdb derives one entry per CDR3 protein from the 5' RACE reads, leaving out DNA. The sample is made up of over 110,000 distinct CDR3 sequences, and the top ten hold around 2.5% of it. The sample taken for sequencing was blood. These receptors were obtained from a human donor with ulcerative colitis or Crohn's disease, or a healthy co-twin of an affected twin (not recorded which).

The chain joins TRBV19 to TRBJ1-1. The CDR3 sequence is 13 residues long. Germline-derived CDR1 and CDR2 are LNHDA and SQIVND (reference sequence). This chain's CDR3 is CASSNTANTEAFF. The full variable domain, completed using reference TRBV19 and TRBJ1-1, is DGGITQSPKYLFRKEGQNVTLSCEQNLNHDAMYWYRQDPGQGLRLIYYSQIVNDFQKGDIAEGYSVSREKKESFPLTVTSAQKNPTAFYLCASSNTANTEAFFGQGTRLTVV.

The V gene is TRBV20-1, the J gene TRBJ1-2. The germline CDR1 and CDR2 sequences are DFQATT and SNEGSKA (reference sequence). CDR3 size: 12 residues. The CDR3 loop reads CSARYESYGYTF.

V is TRBV10-3 and J is TRBJ2-1; checking the TCRdb D call of TRBD2 is not possible without DNA. In germline, CDR1 is ENHRY, CDR2 SYGVKD. The CDR3 loop spans 12 amino acids. The CDR3 loop reads CAIRLDSHEQFF.

V is TRBV20-1 and J is TRBJ2-3; TCRdb names TRBD2, which stays unverified in the absence of DNA. The CDR3 has 16 residues. CDR1 is DFQATT and CDR2 is SNEGSKA in the germline V gene (reference sequence). This chain's CDR3 is CSAPRGTGVSTDTQYF.

The rearrangement uses TRBV5-1 and TRBJ2-5; TCRdb picks TRBD1, but there is no DNA to check that call. The CDR3 has 14 amino acids. Germline-derived CDR1 and CDR2 are SGHRS and YFSETQ. Here the CDR3 reads CASSAGGIQETQYF.

The rearrangement links TRBV10-3 to TRBJ1-5. The CDR3 length is 16 residues. Germline lookup yields CDR1 ENHRY and CDR2 SYGVKD. CDR3 amino acids: CAISESVAYSNQPQHF.

The chain uses TRBV10-2 and TRBJ2-3; TCRdb indicates TRBD1, and absent DNA this call remains unverified. The CDR3 runs 15 residues. CDR1 is WSHSY and CDR2 is SAAADI in the germline V gene. The CDR3 sequence is CASSGRGRGADTQYF.

The rearrangement uses TRBV30 and TRBJ2-7; TCRdb picks TRBD1, but there is no DNA to check that call. The CDR3 has 12 residues. CDR1 GTSNPN and CDR2 SVGIG come from the germline V gene (reference sequence). The CDR3 protein is CAWSPQGYEQYF.

The V call is TRBV28, the J call TRBJ2-4; the D call from TCRdb, TRBD2, cannot be confirmed without DNA. Germline V gene data show CDR1 as MDHEN and CDR2 as SYDVKM. CDR3 size: 17 residues. The CDR3 here is CASRLGTSGGTKNIQYF.

V gene TRBV11-3 combines with J gene TRBJ1-1; TCRdb's D call, TRBD1, is unchecked because there is no DNA. Germline V gives CDR1 SGHNT, CDR2 YENEEA. The CDR3 loop spans 14 amino acids. CDR3 amino acids: CASSRDRVNTEAFF.

The chain links TRBV30 to TRBJ1-2; TCRdb designates TRBD1, a call that cannot be tested without DNA. Germline CDR1 and CDR2: GTSNPN and SVGIG (reference sequence). The length of the CDR3 is 13 residues. CDR3: CAWSDQGVGGYTF. Variable domain in full (rest from reference TRBV30 and TRBJ1-2): SQTIHQWPATLVQPVGSPLSLECTVEGTSNPNLYWYRQAAGRGLQLLFYSVGIGQISSEVPQNLSASRPQDRQFILSSKKLLLSDSGFYLCAWSDQGVGGYTFGSGTRLTVV.

This chain connects TRBV20-1 to TRBJ2-7; the D call from TCRdb, TRBD2, cannot be confirmed without DNA. The V gene's germline CDR1 is DFQATT and CDR2 SNEGSKA (reference sequence). This CDR3 has 12 amino acids. CDR3: CSATSSGYEQYF.

The V call is TRBV30, the J call TRBJ2-4; TCRdb's D call, TRBD1, is unchecked because there is no DNA. The length of the CDR3 is 14 residues. Germline V gives CDR1 GTSNPN, CDR2 SVGIG (reference sequence). The CDR3 sequence: CAWSVGGARNIQYF. Drawing the rest from reference TRBV30 and TRBJ2-4, the complete variable domain is SQTIHQWPATLVQPVGSPLSLECTVEGTSNPNLYWYRQAAGRGLQLLFYSVGIGQISSEVPQNLSASRPQDRQFILSSKKLLLSDSGFYLCAWSVGGARNIQYFGAGTRLSVL.

The chain carries TRBV11-2 and TRBJ2-1; TCRdb selects TRBD1, and the lack of DNA leaves this call unchecked. CDR1 SGHAT and CDR2 FQNNGV come from the germline V gene. The CDR3 contains 14 residues. The chain's CDR3 is CASSSAGTANEQFF.

The rearrangement uses TRBV5-1 and TRBJ2-5; with no DNA, the TCRdb D assignment of TRBD1 cannot be verified. Germline V gives CDR1 SGHRS, CDR2 YFSETQ. The CDR3 extends over 16 amino acids. The CDR3 region is CASSPTVTGDRETQYF.

V usage is TRBV7-8 and J usage is TRBJ2-5; with no DNA, the TCRdb D assignment of TRBD1 cannot be verified. CDR1 is SGHVS, CDR2 FQNEAQ, per germline. The CDR3 sequence is 16 residues long. The CDR3 here is CASSGPRGGTQETQYF. Full variable domain (missing parts from reference TRBV7-8 and TRBJ2-5): GAGVSQSPRYKVAKRGQDVALRCDPISGHVSLFWYQQALGQGPEFLTYFQNEAQLDKSGLPSDRFFAERPEGSVSTLKIQRTQQEDSAVYLCASSGPRGGTQETQYFGPGTRLLVL.

This CDR3 reads CASRPLTVPYEQYF. The genes are TRBV5-1 and TRBJ2-7; TCRdb's D call, TRBD1, is unchecked because there is no DNA. This CDR3 comprises 14 residues. Germline CDR1 SGHRS, CDR2 YFSETQ.

The genes are TRBV6-2 or TRBV6-3 and TRBJ2-7. The CDR3 length is 14 residues. Per germline, CDR1 MNHEY and CDR2 SVGEGT. CDR3 residues: CASRRTISSYEQYF.

This chain joins TRBV4-1 and TRBJ1-3; no DNA is available, so the TRBD1 call from TCRdb remains unchecked. The CDR3 runs to 17 residues. The germline gives CDR1 MGHRA, CDR2 YSYEKL. CDR3 in amino acids: CASSRQGVVLSGNTIYF.

The chain joins TRBV4-1 to TRBJ2-1; absent DNA, TCRdb's TRBD1 call cannot be checked. The germline gives CDR1 MGHRA, CDR2 YSYEKL. CDR3 length: 15 amino acids. The CDR3 spells CASSRTGTGYNEQFF.

The J gene is TRBJ2-7, the V gene TRBV7-2; absent DNA, TCRdb's TRBD2 call cannot be checked. Per germline, CDR1 SGHTA and CDR2 FQGNSA. This CDR3 region has 14 residues. CDR3 sequence: CASSGGTAAWGQYF.

The rearrangement uses TRBV20-1 and TRBJ1-3; TCRdb gives TRBD1 as the D gene, but with no DNA this cannot be confirmed. Per the germline V gene, CDR1 is DFQATT and CDR2 is SNEGSKA (reference sequence). The CDR3 sequence is 20 residues long. The CDR3 sequence is CSARDPGGRGKGHSGNTIYF.

This chain joins TRBV4-1 and TRBJ2-3; TCRdb indicates TRBD2, and absent DNA this call remains unverified. The CDR3 sequence is 20 residues long. The germline V gene has CDR1 MGHRA and CDR2 YSYEKL. The CDR3 reads CASSQDDSGGTSGWADTQYF.

The chain employs TRBV13 and TRBJ2-1; the TCRdb D gene call, TRBD2, has no DNA to confirm it. Germline CDR1 and CDR2: PRHDT and FYEKMQ (reference sequence). CDR3 length: 15 residues. The CDR3 region is CASSLDLGSPNEQFF.

This sequence joins TRBV6-4 and TRBJ2-3; the TRBD1 assignment by TCRdb is unverifiable without DNA. Germline CDR1 MRHNA, CDR2 SNTAGT. CDR3 size: 14 residues. This CDR3 is CASSERGSTDTQYF.

This chain joins TRBV20-1 and TRBJ1-1. Looked up from germline, CDR1 is DFQATT and CDR2 is SNEGSKA (reference sequence). The CDR3 covers 12 residues. CDR3: CSATLYNTEAFF.

The chain carries TRBV7-2 and TRBJ2-2; checking the TCRdb D call of TRBD2 is not possible without DNA. There are 15 residues in the CDR3. CDR1 and CDR2 (germline): SGHTA, FQGNSA. CDR3 sequence: CASSLGRFSTGELFF.

This chain joins TRBV7-2 and TRBJ2-3; TCRdb selects TRBD1, and the lack of DNA leaves this call unchecked. The germline CDR1 and CDR2 sequences are SGHTA and FQGNSA. CDR3 size: 13 residues. CDR3 sequence: CASSYGAADTQYF.

The V and J genes are TRBV12-3 or TRBV12-4 and TRBJ1-2. The CDR3 loop spans 13 amino acids. The CDR3 protein is CASSLRVVGGYTF.

The CDR3 protein is CASRKPGQGANTGELFF. The chain recombines TRBV11-2 with TRBJ2-2; TCRdb reports TRBD1, a call that lacks DNA to check it against. The CDR3 sequence is 17 residues long. Germline values: CDR1 SGHAT, CDR2 FQNNGV.

The chain links TRBV18 to TRBJ1-5; TCRdb's D call of TRBD1 is untestable without DNA. The CDR3 has 15 residues. Looked up from germline, CDR1 is KGHSH and CDR2 is LQKENI. This CDR3 reads CASSPRTDSNQPQHF.

The J gene is TRBJ1-6, the V gene TRBV19. This CDR3 comprises 14 residues. CDR1 and CDR2 (germline): LNHDA, SQIVND (reference sequence). The CDR3 here is CASTETHHNSPLHF.